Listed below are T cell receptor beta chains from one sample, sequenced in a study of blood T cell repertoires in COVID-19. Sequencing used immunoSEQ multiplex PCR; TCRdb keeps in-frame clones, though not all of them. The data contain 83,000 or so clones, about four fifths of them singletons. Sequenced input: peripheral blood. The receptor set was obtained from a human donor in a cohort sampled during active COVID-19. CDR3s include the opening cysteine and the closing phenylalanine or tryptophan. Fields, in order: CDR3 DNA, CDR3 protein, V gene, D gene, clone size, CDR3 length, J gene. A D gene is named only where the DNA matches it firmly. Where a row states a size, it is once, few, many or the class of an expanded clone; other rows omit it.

TGTGCCAGCAGTCCGGACAGGGGGACAACCCCGATGAACACTGAAGCTTTCTTT | CASSPDRGTTPMNTEAFF | TRBV6-6 | TRBD1 | . | 18 | TRBJ1-1
TGCGCCAGCAGCTTATACAGGGTCGCAGATACGCAGTATTTT | CASSLYRVADTQYF | TRBV5-1 | . | . | 14 | TRBJ2-3
TGTGCCTGGGGGGTGGGGGCCGACACCGGGGAGCTGTTTTTT | CAWGVGADTGELFF | TRBV30 | . | . | 14 | TRBJ2-2
TGTGCCAGCAGCTTAGTGAGCGGGGACACCACCGGGGAGCTGTTTTTT | CASSLVSGDTTGELFF | TRBV11-2 | . | . | 16 | TRBJ2-2
TGTGCCAGCAGTTTGACAGATATAGATACGCAGTATTTT | CASSLTDIDTQYF | TRBV27 | . | . | 13 | TRBJ2-3
TGTGCCAGCAGCTCTAGCGGGGGCTCCTACGAGCAGTACTTC | CASSSSGGSYEQYF | TRBV5-5 | TRBD2 | . | 14 | TRBJ2-7
TGCGCCAGCAGATCTCGGACGGGGATCAAGGATACGCAGTATTTT | CASRSRTGIKDTQYF | TRBV5-1 | . | . | 15 | TRBJ2-3
TGTGCCAGCAGCTTAGGAGGAATAGGGGCCTTCACTGAAGCTTTCTTT | CASSLGGIGAFTEAFF | TRBV11-2 | . | once | 16 | TRBJ1-1
TGTGCCAGTAGTTCCCCGCCGCGCGTCCCAACTAATGAAAAACTGTTTTTT | CASSSPPRVPTNEKLFF | TRBV19 | . | . | 17 | TRBJ1-4
TGTGCCAGCAGCGAGGGACAGGGGGTAATTGGCTACACCTTC | CASSEGQGVIGYTF | TRBV9 | TRBD1 | few | 14 | TRBJ1-2
TGCGCCAGCAGCGCTGGGACAGTGGCTGGAAACACCATATATTTT | CASSAGTVAGNTIYF | TRBV5-1 | TRBD1 | . | 15 | TRBJ1-3
TGCGCCAGCAGCTTGGATGTTATCAATGAGCAGTTCTTC | CASSLDVINEQFF | TRBV5-1 | . | . | 13 | TRBJ2-1
TGTGCCAGCAGTCCCCTACAGGGGGGGAAGATCATAGGGAATCAGCCCCAGCATTTT | CASSPLQGGKIIGNQPQHF | TRBV6-2/TRBV6-3 | TRBD1 | . | 19 | TRBJ1-5
TGTGCCAGCAGTGAAGTTGGAGCGGTCACAGATACGCAGTATTTT | CASSEVGAVTDTQYF | TRBV6-1 | . | . | 15 | TRBJ2-3
TGTGCCAGCAGCTTAACAGGGTCTGGTGGCTACACCTTC | CASSLTGSGGYTF | TRBV5-5 | . | . | 13 | TRBJ1-2
TGTGCCAGCAGCCTGGGACTAGCGGGGGGGCAAGTTAAAAAAGATACGCAGTATTTT | CASSLGLAGGQVKKDTQYF | TRBV3-1/TRBV3-2 | TRBD2 | . | 19 | TRBJ2-3
TGTGCCAGCAGCCAAACGGACAGAGACGCCTATGGCTACACCTTC | CASSQTDRDAYGYTF | TRBV6-2/TRBV6-3 | . | . | 15 | TRBJ1-2
TGCGCCAGCAGCCCCTCGGGAGGGTTAAATTTTTACTTC | CASSPSGGLNFYF | TRBV5-1 | TRBD2 | . | 13 | TRBJ2-4
TGTGCCAGCTCACCCCCCACCGGGGGGGGGACAGATACGCAGTATTTT | CASSPPTGGGTDTQYF | TRBV18 | TRBD2 | . | 16 | TRBJ2-3
TGTGCCAGCAGTTACTCGATAGTCTCACGGAACACCGGGGAGCTGTTTTTT | CASSYSIVSRNTGELFF | TRBV6-2/TRBV6-3 | . | . | 17 | TRBJ2-2